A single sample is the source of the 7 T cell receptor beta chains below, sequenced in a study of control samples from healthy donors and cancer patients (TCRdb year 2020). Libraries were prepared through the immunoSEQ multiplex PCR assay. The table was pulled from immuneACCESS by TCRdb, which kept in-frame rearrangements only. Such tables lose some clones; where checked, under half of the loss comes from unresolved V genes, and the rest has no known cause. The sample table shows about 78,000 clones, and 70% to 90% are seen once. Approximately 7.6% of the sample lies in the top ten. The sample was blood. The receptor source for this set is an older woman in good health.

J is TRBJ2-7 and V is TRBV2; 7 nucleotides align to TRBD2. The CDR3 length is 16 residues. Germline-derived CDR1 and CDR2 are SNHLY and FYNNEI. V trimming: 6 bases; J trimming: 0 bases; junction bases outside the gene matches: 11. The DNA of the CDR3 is TGTGCCAGCAGCGCCGGAGGAGGCGGGGGCTCCTACGAGCAGTACTTC. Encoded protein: CASSAGGGGGSYEQYF.

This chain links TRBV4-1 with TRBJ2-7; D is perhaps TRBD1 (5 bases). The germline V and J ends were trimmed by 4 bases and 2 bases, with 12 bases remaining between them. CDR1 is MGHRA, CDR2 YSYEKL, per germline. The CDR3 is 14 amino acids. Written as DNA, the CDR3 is TGCGCCAGCAGCCTCGACAGAGGTCCCTACGAGCAGTACTTC. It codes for CASSLDRGPYEQYF.

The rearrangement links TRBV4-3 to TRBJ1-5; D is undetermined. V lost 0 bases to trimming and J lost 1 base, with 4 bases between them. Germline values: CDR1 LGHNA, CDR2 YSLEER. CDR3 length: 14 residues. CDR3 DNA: TGCGCCAGCAGCCAAGATCCCAGCAATCAGCCCCAGCATTTT. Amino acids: CASSQDPSNQPQHF.

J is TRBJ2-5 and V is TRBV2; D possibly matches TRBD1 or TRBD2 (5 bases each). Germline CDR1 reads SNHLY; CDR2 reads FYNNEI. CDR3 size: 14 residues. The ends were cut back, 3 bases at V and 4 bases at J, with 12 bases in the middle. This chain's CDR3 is CASSDSLRGETQYF. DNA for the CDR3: TGTGCCAGCAGTGACAGTCTGAGGGGAGAGACCCAGTACTTC.

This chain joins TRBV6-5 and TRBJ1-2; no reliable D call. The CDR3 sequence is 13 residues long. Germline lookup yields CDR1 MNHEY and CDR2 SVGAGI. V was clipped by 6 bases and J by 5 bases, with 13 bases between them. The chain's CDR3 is CASRIGLNYGYTF. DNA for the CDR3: TGTGCCAGCAGGATAGGACTGAATTATGGCTACACCTTC.

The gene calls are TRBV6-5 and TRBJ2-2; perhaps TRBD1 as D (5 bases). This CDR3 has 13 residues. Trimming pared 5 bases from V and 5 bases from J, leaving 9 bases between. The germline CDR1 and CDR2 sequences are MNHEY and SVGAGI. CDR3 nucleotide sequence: TGTGCCAGCAGTCCGCAGGGTACCGGGGAGCTGTTTTTT. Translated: CASSPQGTGELFF.

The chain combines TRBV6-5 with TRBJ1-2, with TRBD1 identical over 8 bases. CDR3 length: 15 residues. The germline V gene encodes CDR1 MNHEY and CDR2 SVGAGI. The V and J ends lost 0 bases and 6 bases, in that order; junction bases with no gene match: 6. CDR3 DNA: TGTGCCAGCAGTTACTCTAACAGGGGGACGCATGGCTACACCTTC. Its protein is CASSYSNRGTHGYTF.